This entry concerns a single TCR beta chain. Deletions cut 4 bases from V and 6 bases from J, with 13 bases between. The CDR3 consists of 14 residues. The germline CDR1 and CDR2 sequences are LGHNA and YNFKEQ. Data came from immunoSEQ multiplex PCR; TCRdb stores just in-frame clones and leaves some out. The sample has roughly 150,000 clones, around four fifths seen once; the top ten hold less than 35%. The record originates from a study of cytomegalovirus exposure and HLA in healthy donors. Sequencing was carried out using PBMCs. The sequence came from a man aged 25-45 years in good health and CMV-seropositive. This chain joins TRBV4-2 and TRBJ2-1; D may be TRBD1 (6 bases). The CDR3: CASSPRGAFNEQFF. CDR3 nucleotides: TGTGCCAGCAGCCCCAGGGGAGCGTTCAATGAGCAGTTCTTC.